This TCR beta chain is from a study of T cells after yellow fever vaccination. A remark on this clonotype: As yet, its antigen is unknown.

Overall study results and limits: FACS-sorted repertoires could harbor abundant contaminating bulk-population clonotypes. A weaker secondary response peaked on day 5, the primary on day 15. Most primary-vaccination clones recurred post-booster (approximately 95% CD4, around 88% CD8).

TCRdb reprocessed the 5' RACE reads with MiXCR, giving one entry per CDR3 protein. Here the sample spans some 560,000 distinct CDR3 sequences, around 16% being singletons. Germline-derived CDR1 and CDR2 are MGHDK and SYGVNS. The CDR3 loop spans 14 amino acids. J lost 5 bases, V lost 5 bases, and 6 bases had no gene match. The sequence came from a man younger than 35 who received the YFV17D yellow fever vaccine. This specimen consisted of PBMCs, obtained 5 to 6 days after the first yellow fever vaccination. The chain carries TRBV25-1 and TRBJ2-5; 9 nucleotides agree with TRBD1. CDR3 DNA sequence: TGTGCCAGCAGTCCCACAGGGGGCAGGGAGACCCAGTACTTC. It yields the protein CASSPTGGRETQYF.